The source of this TCR beta chain is a study of PD-1 blockade in classical Hodgkin lymphoma. With respect to this clone: Its target is unknown.

General study results and limits: There remain no defined causes for the repertoire differences, which possibly reflect disease activity or prior therapy. CD4+ TCR diversity, unlike CD8+, rose significantly by C4D1.

Libraries were prepared by immunoSEQ multiplex PCR; TCRdb keeps only in-frame clonotypes and omits some of them. This sample has more than 140,000 clones, with less than 80% found just once. V was clipped by 1 base and J by 2 bases, with 9 bases between them. CDR1 is SEHNR and CDR2 is FQNEAQ in the germline V gene (reference sequence). CDR3 size: 16 residues. Autologous stem cell transplantation was followed by relapse in every patient, and brentuximab vedotin exposure varied. Here the sequenced sample was peripheral blood mononuclear cells (PBMCs), taken before the second cycle of nivolumab. The chain employs TRBV7-9 and TRBJ1-6; weak D call: TRBD1 (6 bases). The TCR comes from a human donor with classical Hodgkin lymphoma. The CDR3 loop is CASSLEQGPYNSPLHF. CDR3 bases: TGTGCCAGCAGCTTAGAACAGGGACCCTATAATTCACCCCTCCACTTT.